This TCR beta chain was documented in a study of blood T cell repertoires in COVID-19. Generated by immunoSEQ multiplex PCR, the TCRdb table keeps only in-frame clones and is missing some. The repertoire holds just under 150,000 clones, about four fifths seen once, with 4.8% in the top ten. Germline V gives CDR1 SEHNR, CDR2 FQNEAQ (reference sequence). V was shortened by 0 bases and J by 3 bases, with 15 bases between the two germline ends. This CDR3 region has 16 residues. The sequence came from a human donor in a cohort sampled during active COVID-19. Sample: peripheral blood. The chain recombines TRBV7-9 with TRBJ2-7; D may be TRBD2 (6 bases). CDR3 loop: CASSLAEGPQVYEQYF. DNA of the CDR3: TGTGCCAGCAGCTTAGCGGAGGGACCCCAGGTCTACGAGCAGTACTTC. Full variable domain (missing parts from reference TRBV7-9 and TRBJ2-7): DTGVSQNPRHKITKRGQNVTFRCDPISEHNRLYWYRQTLGQGPEFLTYFQNEAQLEKSRLLSDRFSAERPKGSFSTLEIQRTEQGDSAMYLCASSLAEGPQVYEQYFGPGTRLTVT.